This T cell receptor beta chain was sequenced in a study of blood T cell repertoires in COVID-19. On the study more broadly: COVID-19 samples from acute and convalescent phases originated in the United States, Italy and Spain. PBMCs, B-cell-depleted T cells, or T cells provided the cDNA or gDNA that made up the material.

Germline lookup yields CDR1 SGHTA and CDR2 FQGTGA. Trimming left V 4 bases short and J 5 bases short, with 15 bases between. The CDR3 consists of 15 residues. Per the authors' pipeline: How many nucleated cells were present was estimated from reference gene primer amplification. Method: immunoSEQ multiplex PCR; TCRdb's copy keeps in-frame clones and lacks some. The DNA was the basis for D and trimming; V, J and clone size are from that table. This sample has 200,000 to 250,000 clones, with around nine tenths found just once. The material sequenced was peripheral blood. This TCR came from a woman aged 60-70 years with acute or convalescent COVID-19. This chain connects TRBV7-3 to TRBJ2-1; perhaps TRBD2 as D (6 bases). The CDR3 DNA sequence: TGTGCCAGCAGCTCCCAACGGGGGTATGACAATGAGCAGTTCTTC. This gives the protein CASSSQRGYDNEQFF.